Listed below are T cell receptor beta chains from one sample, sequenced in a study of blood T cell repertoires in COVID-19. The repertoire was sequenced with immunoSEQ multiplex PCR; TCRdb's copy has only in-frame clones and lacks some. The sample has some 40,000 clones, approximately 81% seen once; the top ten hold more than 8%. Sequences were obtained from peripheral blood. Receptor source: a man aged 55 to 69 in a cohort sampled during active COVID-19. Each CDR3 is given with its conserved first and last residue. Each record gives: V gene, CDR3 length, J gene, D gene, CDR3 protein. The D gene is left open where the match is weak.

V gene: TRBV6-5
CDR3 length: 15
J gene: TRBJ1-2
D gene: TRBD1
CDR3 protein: CASSSPGQGVYGYTF

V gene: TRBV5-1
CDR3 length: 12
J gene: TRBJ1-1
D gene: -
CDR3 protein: CASRDMNTEAFF

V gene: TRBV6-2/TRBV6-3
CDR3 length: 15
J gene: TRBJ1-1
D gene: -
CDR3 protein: CASSDGTGGNTEAFF

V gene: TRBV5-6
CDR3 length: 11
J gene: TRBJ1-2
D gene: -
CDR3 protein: CASSLSVGYTF

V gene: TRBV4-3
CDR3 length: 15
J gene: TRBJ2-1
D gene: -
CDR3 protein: CASSQGASSYNEQFF

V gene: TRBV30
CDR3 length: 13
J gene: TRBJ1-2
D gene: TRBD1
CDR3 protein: CAWGRDRPYGYTF

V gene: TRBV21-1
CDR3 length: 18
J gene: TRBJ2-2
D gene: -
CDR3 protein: CASSKIIRTGDSTGELFF

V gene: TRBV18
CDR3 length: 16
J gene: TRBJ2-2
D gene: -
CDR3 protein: CASSPWEALNTGELFF

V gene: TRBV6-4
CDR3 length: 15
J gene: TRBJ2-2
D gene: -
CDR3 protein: CASSADFLNTGELFF

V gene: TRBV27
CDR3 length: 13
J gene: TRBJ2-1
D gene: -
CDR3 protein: CASSSLGQNEQFF

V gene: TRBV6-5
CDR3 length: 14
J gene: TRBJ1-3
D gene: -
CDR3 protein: CASEQHSSGNTIYF

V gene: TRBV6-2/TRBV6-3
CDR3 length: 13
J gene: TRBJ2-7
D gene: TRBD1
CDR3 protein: CASSPDRGNEQYF

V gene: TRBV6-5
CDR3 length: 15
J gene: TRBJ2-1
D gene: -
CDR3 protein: CASRTAAGGLNEQFF

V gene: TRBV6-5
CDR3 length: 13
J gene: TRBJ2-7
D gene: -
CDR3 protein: CASTGRVGAAQYF

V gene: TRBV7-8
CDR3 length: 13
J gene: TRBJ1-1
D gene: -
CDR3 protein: CASSLTGKAEAFF

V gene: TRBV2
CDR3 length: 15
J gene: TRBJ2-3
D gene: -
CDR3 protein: CASSARQAPRDTQYF

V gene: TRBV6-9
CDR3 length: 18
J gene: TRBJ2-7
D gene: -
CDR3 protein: CASSIRPLGKPLGGEQYF

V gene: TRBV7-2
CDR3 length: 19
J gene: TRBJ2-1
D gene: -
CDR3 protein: CASSAVNSLGARAHNEQFF

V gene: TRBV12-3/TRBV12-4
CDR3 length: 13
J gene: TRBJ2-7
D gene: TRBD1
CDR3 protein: CASSWTGEYEQYF

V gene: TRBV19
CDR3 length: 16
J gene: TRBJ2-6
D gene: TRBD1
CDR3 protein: CASTPRGGTGANVLTF

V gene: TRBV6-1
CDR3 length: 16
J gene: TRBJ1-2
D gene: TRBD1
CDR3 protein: CASSVGQGASNYGYTF

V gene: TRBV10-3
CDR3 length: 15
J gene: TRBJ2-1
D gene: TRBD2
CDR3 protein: CATYATSGSYNEQFF

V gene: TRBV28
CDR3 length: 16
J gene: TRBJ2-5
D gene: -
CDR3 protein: CASTSGRGMRKETQYF

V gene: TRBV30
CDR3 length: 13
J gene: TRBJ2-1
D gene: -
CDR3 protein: CAWRRDSYNEQFF

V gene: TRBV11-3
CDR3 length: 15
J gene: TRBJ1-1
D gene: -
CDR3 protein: CASSLEGGPYTEAFF

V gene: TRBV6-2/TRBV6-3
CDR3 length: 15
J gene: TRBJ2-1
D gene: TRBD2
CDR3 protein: CASSDPTSSWQMAVF

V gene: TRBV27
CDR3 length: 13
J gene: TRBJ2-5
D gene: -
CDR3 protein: CASSMLTRETQYF

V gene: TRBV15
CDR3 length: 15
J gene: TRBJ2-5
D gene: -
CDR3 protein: CATSREVQGQETQYF

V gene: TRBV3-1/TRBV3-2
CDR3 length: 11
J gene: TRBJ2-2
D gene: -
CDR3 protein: CASSRGGELFF

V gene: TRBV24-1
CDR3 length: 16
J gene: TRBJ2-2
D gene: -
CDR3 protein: CATSDQTTGNTGELFF

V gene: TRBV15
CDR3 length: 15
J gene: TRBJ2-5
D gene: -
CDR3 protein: CATSRDIGVGETQYF

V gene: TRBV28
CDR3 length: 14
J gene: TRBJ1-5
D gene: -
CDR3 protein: CASSYLTQNQPQHF

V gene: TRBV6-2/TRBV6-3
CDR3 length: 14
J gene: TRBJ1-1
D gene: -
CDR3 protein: CASSYVQGSTEAFF

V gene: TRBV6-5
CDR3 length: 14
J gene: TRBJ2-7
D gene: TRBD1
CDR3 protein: CASSLGDRSGEQYF

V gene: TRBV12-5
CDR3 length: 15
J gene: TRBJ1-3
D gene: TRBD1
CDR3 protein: CASGLQGATGNTIYF

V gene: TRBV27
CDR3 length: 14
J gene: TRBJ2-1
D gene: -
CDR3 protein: CASSFRASYNEQFF

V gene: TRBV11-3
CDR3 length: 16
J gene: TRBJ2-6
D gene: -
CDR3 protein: CASSPQQVTGANVLTF

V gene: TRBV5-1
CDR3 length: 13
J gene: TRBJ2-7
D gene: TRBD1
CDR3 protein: CASSLTGAYEQYF

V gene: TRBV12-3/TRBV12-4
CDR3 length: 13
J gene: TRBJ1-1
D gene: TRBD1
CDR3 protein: CASKIQGAKGVFF

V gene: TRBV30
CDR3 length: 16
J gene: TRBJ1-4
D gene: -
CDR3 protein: CAWSGPTGLTNEKLFF

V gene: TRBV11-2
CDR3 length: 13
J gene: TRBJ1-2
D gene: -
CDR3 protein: CASSLQDNYGYTF

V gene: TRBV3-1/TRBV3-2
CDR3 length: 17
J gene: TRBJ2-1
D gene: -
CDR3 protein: CASSQEIGVNYYNEQFF

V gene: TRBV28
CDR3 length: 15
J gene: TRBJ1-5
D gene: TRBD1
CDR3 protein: CASSLTGGMRQPQHF

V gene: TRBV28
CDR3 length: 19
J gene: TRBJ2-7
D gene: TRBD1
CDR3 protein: CASSFARDREPSGTYEQYF

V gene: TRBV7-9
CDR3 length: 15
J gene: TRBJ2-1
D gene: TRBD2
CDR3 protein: CASSPRTSAYNEQFF

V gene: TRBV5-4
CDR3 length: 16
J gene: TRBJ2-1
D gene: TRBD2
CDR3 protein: CASSLVPSGGSIEQFF

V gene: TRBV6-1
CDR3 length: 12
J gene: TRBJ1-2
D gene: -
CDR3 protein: CASSETRYGYTF

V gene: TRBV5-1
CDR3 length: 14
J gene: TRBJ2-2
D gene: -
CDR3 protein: CASSLPRPTGELFF

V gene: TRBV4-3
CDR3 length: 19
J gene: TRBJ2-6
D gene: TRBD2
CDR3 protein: CASSQEHSGGSSGANVLTF

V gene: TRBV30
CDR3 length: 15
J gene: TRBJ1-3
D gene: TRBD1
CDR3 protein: CAWMGQGKSGNTIYF

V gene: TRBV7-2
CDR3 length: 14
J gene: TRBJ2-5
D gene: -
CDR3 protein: CASSLHGGQETQYF

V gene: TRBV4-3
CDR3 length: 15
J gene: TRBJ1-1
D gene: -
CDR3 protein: CASSQDNRGSTEAFF

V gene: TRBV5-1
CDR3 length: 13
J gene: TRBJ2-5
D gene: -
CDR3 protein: CASSSGELETQYF

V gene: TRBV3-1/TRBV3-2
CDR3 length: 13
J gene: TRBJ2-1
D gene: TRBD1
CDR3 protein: CASGRDRVGEQFF

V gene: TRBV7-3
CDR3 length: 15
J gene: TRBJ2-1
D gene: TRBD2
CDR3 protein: CASSLTGTSPSEQFF

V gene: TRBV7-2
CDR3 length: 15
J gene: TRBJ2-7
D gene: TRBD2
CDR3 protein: CASSLVVAGAGEQYF

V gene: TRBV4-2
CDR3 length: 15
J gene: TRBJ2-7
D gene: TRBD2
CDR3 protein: CASSLAGTSDYEQYF